The next 18 T cell receptor beta chains were all read from a single sample in a study of cytomegalovirus exposure and HLA in healthy donors (dated by TCRdb to about 2017). Library generation was performed with the immunoSEQ multiplex PCR assay. For the multiplex PCR, a mixture combining 60 forward primers for TCR Vbeta segments and 13 reverse primers for TCR Jbeta segments was used. TCRdb re-hosts the immuneACCESS table, in-frame sequences only. Its copies lack some clones; in the studies checked, an unresolved V gene accounts for under half of them, and the cause for the rest is not known. This sample holds about 99,000 clones; less than 85% were observed only once. Over 4.5% of the sample belongs to the ten largest clones. Sequenced sample: PBMCs. Receptor source: a woman aged 18-29 years in good health and CMV-seropositive.

The chain couples TRBV5-6 to TRBJ2-1, with 8 bases matching TRBD2. CDR3 size: 16 residues. The ends lost 6 bases at V and 9 bases at J; junction bases unmatched: 17. Germline CDR1 reads SGHDT; CDR2 reads YYEEEE. This chain's CDR3 is CASKLAVREGEGEQFF. In nucleotides, the CDR3 is TGTGCCAGCAAGCTTGCTGTCCGGGAGGGGGAGGGTGAGCAGTTCTTC.

This sequence joins TRBV10-1 and TRBJ2-7; TRBD2 matches at 7 bases. With 3 bases clipped from V and 6 bases from J, the junction kept 8 bases outside the gene matches. CDR3 length equals 14 residues. Germline V gene data show CDR1 as WNHNN and CDR2 as SYGVQD (reference sequence). Written as DNA, the CDR3 is TGCGCCAGCAGTGACGGGGGGAGGGCCCGCGAGCAGTACTTC. This gives the protein CASSDGGRAREQYF.

The chain joins TRBV25-1 to TRBJ1-1; D is ambiguous. V lost 8 bases to trimming and J lost 3 bases, with 22 bases between them. Germline V gene data show CDR1 as MGHDK and CDR2 as SYGVNS. The CDR3 runs 16 residues. For the CDR3, the DNA is TGTGCCAGCTCTCCTTGGGCGGGGTACGGGGACACTGAAGCTTTCTTT. It yields the protein CASSPWAGYGDTEAFF.

This chain joins TRBV30 and TRBJ2-1, with 12 bases matching TRBD2. This CDR3 is 14 amino acids long. Germline trimming cut 6 bases from V and 8 bases from J; bases unmatched to any gene: 8. Germline assignment: CDR1 GTSNPN and CDR2 SVGIG (reference sequence). The CDR3 here is CACETSGSPDEQFF. The CDR3 region has the DNA TGTGCCTGCGAGACTAGCGGGAGTCCGGATGAGCAGTTCTTC.

J is TRBJ1-5 and V is TRBV5-4; tentative D call: TRBD1 (5 bases). CDR1 and CDR2 from the germline V gene are SGHNT and YYREEE (reference sequence). This CDR3 is built from 15 residues. The V gene lost 2 bases and the J gene lost 2 bases, with 11 bases spanning the gap. CDR3 residues: CASSLGASGNQPQHF. CDR3 in DNA: TGTGCCAGCAGCTTAGGGGCCTCTGGCAATCAGCCCCAGCATTTT.

This chain links TRBV28 with TRBJ1-1, with 7 bases identical to TRBD1. Germline CDR1 reads MDHEN; CDR2 reads SYDVKM. CDR3 size: 15 residues. Trimming removed 1 base from V and 0 bases from J; junction bases left unmatched: 2. CDR3: CASSLSGTVNTEAFF. DNA for the CDR3: TGTGCCAGCAGTTTATCGGGGACAGTGAACACTGAAGCTTTCTTT.

The chain couples TRBV29-1 to TRBJ2-1, with D perhaps TRBD2 (6 bases). CDR1 and CDR2 (germline): SQVTM, ANQGSEA. The V gene lost 7 bases and the J gene lost 7 bases, with 8 bases spanning the gap. The CDR3 is 10 residues long. CDR3 residues: CSARGNEQFF. CDR3 DNA: TGCAGCGCTCGGGGGAATGAGCAGTTCTTC.

The genes are TRBV30 and TRBJ2-2; 7 nucleotides line up with TRBD1. This CDR3 region has 13 residues. Germline CDR1 and CDR2: GTSNPN and SVGIG (reference sequence). Unmatched junction bases numbered 0, after V lost 0 bases and J lost 5 bases. CDR3 amino acids: CAWSVQGTGELFF. DNA for the CDR3: TGTGCCTGGAGTGTACAGGGGACCGGGGAGCTGTTTTTT. Variable domain in full (rest from reference TRBV30 and TRBJ2-2): SQTIHQWPATLVQPVGSPLSLECTVEGTSNPNLYWYRQAAGRGLQLLFYSVGIGQISSEVPQNLSASRPQDRQFILSSKKLLLSDSGFYLCAWSVQGTGELFFGEGSRLTVL.

The table lists this clone with a few counts. The chain combines TRBV5-1 with TRBJ2-7; 8 nucleotides agree with TRBD1. This CDR3 has 15 residues. Germline V gene lookup returns CDR1 SGHRS and CDR2 YFSETQ. The junction had 13 bases not matched to a gene; V was cut back by 4 bases and J by 7 bases. The chain's CDR3 is CASSPVGQGAQEQYF. CDR3 DNA: TGCGCCAGCAGCCCGGTAGGCCAGGGGGCGCAAGAGCAGTACTTC.

This clone came up a few times. The chain employs TRBV15 and TRBJ1-1; D is undetermined. The CDR3 has 15 amino acids. CDR1 is LNHNV and CDR2 is YYDKDF in the germline V gene (reference sequence). Trimming pared 4 bases from V and 1 base from J, leaving 13 bases between. As DNA, the CDR3 is TGTGCCACCAGCAAGAGGGCCGAGGGGAACACTGAAGCTTTCTTT. Amino acids: CATSKRAEGNTEAFF.

The chain employs TRBV30 and TRBJ1-6; 7 nucleotides agree with TRBD1. CDR3 length equals 14 residues. V shed 3 bases, J shed 4 bases, and the junction held 3 bases outside the gene matches. From germline, CDR1 is GTSNPN and CDR2 SVGIG (reference sequence). The CDR3 sequence: CAWSVQGYNSPLHF. The CDR3 DNA follows: TGTGCCTGGAGCGTACAGGGGTATAATTCACCCCTCCACTTT.

V usage is TRBV9 and J usage is TRBJ2-7; 8 bases line up with TRBD2. This CDR3 has 16 amino acids. V was clipped by 3 bases and J by 3 bases; unmatched bases: 11. Germline V gives CDR1 SGDLS, CDR2 YYNGEE. DNA of the CDR3: TGTGCCAGCAGCGCTGGGGCTAGCGGGCTCGACTACGAGCAGTACTTC. Protein: CASSAGASGLDYEQYF.

This sequence joins TRBV19 and TRBJ2-2, with D possibly matching TRBD1 (5 bases). The CDR3 length is 13 residues. Trimming removed 6 bases from V and 1 base from J, with 6 bases in between. In germline, CDR1 is LNHDA, CDR2 SQIVND (reference sequence). This CDR3 reads CASSRENTGELFF. Written as DNA, the CDR3 is TGTGCCAGTAGCAGGGAGAACACCGGGGAGCTGTTTTTT.

This chain joins TRBV5-1 and TRBJ2-6, with 12 bases lining up with TRBD2. The V gene end was trimmed by 6 bases and the J gene end by 0 bases; junction bases not matched to a gene: 10. Germline V gene data show CDR1 as SGHRS and CDR2 as YFSETQ. This CDR3 has 19 residues. As DNA, the CDR3 is TGCGCCAGCACCGGTGCCCTAGCGGGAGGGCCCTCTGGGGCCAACGTCCTGACTTTC. Translated, it gives CASTGALAGGPSGANVLTF.

Only one count was recorded for this clone. The chain links TRBV5-1 to TRBJ2-1; a weak D match, TRBD2 (6 bases). Trimming shortened V by 0 bases and J by 8 bases, and 15 bases separated the two germline ends. The CDR3 loop spans 15 amino acids. The germline V gene has CDR1 SGHRS and CDR2 YFSETQ. The DNA of the CDR3 is TGCGCCAGCAGCTTGGTCGGGAGTCAGTGGGATGAGCAGTTCTTC. Translation gives CASSLVGSQWDEQFF.

This chain links TRBV7-6 with TRBJ1-1; D unresolved. The CDR3 extends over 14 amino acids. Germline loops: CDR1 SGHVS, CDR2 FNYEAQ. Trimming removed 5 bases from V and 0 bases from J, with 10 bases in between. The CDR3 DNA is TGTGCCAGCAGCCGAGACAACCTGAACACTGAAGCTTTCTTT. Translation gives CASSRDNLNTEAFF.

The chain employs TRBV30 and TRBJ2-7, with TRBD1 matching 7 bases. Trimming removed 5 bases from V and 3 bases from J; junction bases left unmatched: 1. Germline V gene data show CDR1 as GTSNPN and CDR2 as SVGIG (reference sequence). This CDR3 region has 11 residues. Here the CDR3 DNA reads TGTGCCTGGGGGACAGTCTACGAGCAGTACTTC. Amino acids: CAWGTVYEQYF.

This sequence joins TRBV20-1 and TRBJ2-7; the match to TRBD1 covers 8 bases. The CDR3 runs 11 residues. V lost 7 bases, J lost 5 bases, and 4 bases stayed unmatched. Germline V gene lookup returns CDR1 DFQATT and CDR2 SNEGSKA (reference sequence). Written as DNA, the CDR3 is TGCAGTGGTGACAGGGGCGACGAGCAGTACTTC. This sequence encodes CSGDRGDEQYF.